This TCR beta chain was found in a study of PD-L1 blockade in urothelial cancer. V was trimmed by 3 bases and J by 5 bases, leaving 20 bases between them. Germline loops: CDR1 GTSNPN, CDR2 SVGIG (reference sequence). The CDR3 extends over 17 amino acids. Using immunoSEQ multiplex PCR, the repertoire was profiled, and TCRdb retains in-frame clones only, with some absent. The sample holds more than 40,000 clones, approximately 86% seen once. Specimen: PBMCs, collected around atezolizumab (anti-PD-L1) treatment. This chain uses TRBV30 with TRBJ1-6, with a possible D match to TRBD1 (5 bases). This clonotype was sampled from a man in his 60s with urothelial cancer. CDR3 in DNA: TGTGCCTGGAGCTTCCGTACGGGGGAGCGTCATAATTCACCCCTCCACTTT. Its protein is CAWSFRTGERHNSPLHF.